A single sample gave rise to the 3 T cell receptor beta chains below, sequenced in a study of T cells in localized non-small cell lung cancer. Profiling relied on immunoSEQ multiplex PCR, and the TCRdb table lists in-frame clones only, not all of them. The data hold 32,000 or so clones, with about nine tenths observed a single time. Material: peripheral blood, obtained before any cancer treatment. The receptors stem from a man between 40 and 70 years old with stage I lung adenocarcinoma.

The chain combines TRBV28 with TRBJ1-1; D unclear. CDR1 is MDHEN and CDR2 is SYDVKM in the germline V gene. This CDR3 is built from 11 residues. Between the trimmed V and J ends, which lost 6 bases and 9 bases, there was a span of 11 bases. The CDR3 DNA follows: TGTGCCAGCAGCCAACGGGCGAAAGCTTTCTTT. It yields the protein CASSQRAKAFF.

In its sample, this clone was seen a few times. The chain carries TRBV6-1 and TRBJ1-2; perhaps TRBD1 as D (6 bases). The V gene's germline CDR1 is MNHNS and CDR2 SASEGT. V shed 6 bases and J shed 4 bases, with 12 bases lying between them. The CDR3 loop spans 13 amino acids. The CDR3: CASSQQGSYGYTF. The CDR3 coding sequence is TGTGCCAGCAGCCAACAGGGAAGCTATGGCTACACCTTC.

The chain is built from TRBV19 and TRBJ2-5; 8 nucleotides line up with TRBD1. CDR3 size: 15 residues. V lost 3 bases, J lost 4 bases, and 7 bases stayed unmatched. Germline V lookup: CDR1 LNHDA, CDR2 SQIVND (reference sequence). The CDR3 sequence: CASSIGQGASETQYF. The CDR3 DNA reads TGTGCCAGTAGTATTGGGCAGGGGGCATCAGAGACCCAGTACTTC.